These 25 T cell receptor beta chains share one sample of origin, sequenced in a study of T cell repertoires in cytomegalovirus infection (dated by TCRdb to about 2019). Reads for this sample came from an Illumina HiSeq 1500. The public sequencing data were trimmed at Q25 with fastp and processed into clonotypes with MiXCR by TCRdb, which kept only in-frame beta chains. Rows with one shared CDR3 protein collapse into an entry with the most common genes and DNA. The sample yields some 700,000 distinct CDR3 sequences; about a third were counted once. Around 3% of the sample lies in the top ten. The material sequenced was PBMCs. These receptors originate from a human donor in good health (CMV status not recorded). Some clones in this sample may be carry-over from other donors' samples.

The rearrangement uses TRBV5-1 and TRBJ1-2; TRBD1 matches at 7 bases. Germline CDR1 SGHRS, CDR2 YFSETQ. Germline trimming cut 5 bases from V and 2 bases from J; bases unmatched to any gene: 6. The CDR3 extends over 14 amino acids. The CDR3 DNA sequence: TGCGCCAGCAGTTCGGGACAGAGCAACTATGGCTACACCTTC. It codes for CASSSGQSNYGYTF.

This chain connects TRBV5-1 to TRBJ1-1; 8 bases align to TRBD1. The trim removed 4 bases at V and 0 bases at J, leaving 2 bases unmatched. The CDR3 extends over 14 amino acids. Looked up from germline, CDR1 is SGHRS and CDR2 is YFSETQ. This CDR3 reads CASSVGQVNTEAFF. In DNA, the CDR3 is TGCGCCAGCAGCGTGGGACAGGTGAACACTGAAGCTTTCTTT.

This clonotype was seen ten or more times. The chain employs TRBV6-1 and TRBJ2-7; possibly TRBD2 for D (6 bases). In germline, CDR1 is MNHNS, CDR2 SASEGT. CDR3 length: 10 residues. The CDR3 reads CASKEGKLTV. Written as DNA, the CDR3 is TGTGCCAGCAAGGAGGGCAAGCTCACGGTC.

The rearrangement uses TRBV11-2 and TRBJ2-7, with 11 bases that match TRBD2. CDR3 length: 16 amino acids. Germline trimming cut 5 bases from V and 7 bases from J; bases unmatched to any gene: 13. The germline CDR1 and CDR2 sequences are SGHAT and FQNNGV. CDR3 DNA: TGTGCCAGCAGCGCCGATAGCGGGAGGGCCGTGGGGGAGCAGTACTTC. Translation gives CASSADSGRAVGEQYF.

The chain uses TRBV6-1 and TRBJ1-5, with 7 bases fitting TRBD1. The CDR3 spans 15 residues. Trimming at V came to 1 base and at J to 2 bases, leaving 2 bases not matched to a gene. The germline gives CDR1 MNHNS, CDR2 SASEGT. The chain's CDR3 is CASSEVTGGNQPQHF. DNA of the CDR3: TGTGCCAGCAGTGAAGTAACAGGGGGCAATCAGCCCCAGCATTTT.

The rearrangement links TRBV28 to TRBJ2-1; no clear D gene. Deletions cut 5 bases from V and 8 bases from J, with 16 bases between. The CDR3 contains 14 residues. Germline lookup yields CDR1 MDHEN and CDR2 SYDVKM. In DNA, the CDR3 is TGTGCCAGCAGTCTCACCCCCCATCGGGATGAGCAGTTCTTC. This encodes CASSLTPHRDEQFF. Full variable domain (rest looked up from reference TRBV28 and TRBJ2-1): DVKVTQSSRYLVKRTGEKVFLECVQDMDHENMFWYRQDPGLGLRLIYFSYDVKMKEKGDIPEGYSVSREKKERFSLILESASTNQTSMYLCASSLTPHRDEQFFGPGTRLTVL.

This clonotype was counted ten times or more. This chain joins TRBV28 and TRBJ2-3; possibly TRBD2 for D (5 bases). CDR1 is MDHEN and CDR2 is SYDVKM in the germline V gene. The CDR3 length is 14 residues. The V gene lost 5 bases and the J gene lost 7 bases, with 16 bases spanning the gap. The CDR3 DNA reads as TGTGCCAGCAGTCATACTAGTGATAGTTATACGCAGTATTTT. The encoded protein is CASSHTSDSYTQYF.

This clonotype occurred many times. The V call is TRBV7-8, the J call TRBJ2-6; 10 nucleotides line up with TRBD1. Trimming removed 4 bases from V and 2 bases from J; junction bases left unmatched: 8. From germline, CDR1 is SGHVS and CDR2 FQNEAQ. The CDR3 totals 18 residues. CDR3 nucleotide sequence: TGTGCCAGCAGCTCCTTAAGGGACAGGGGAGCTGGGGCCAACGTCCTGACTTTC. Protein sequence: CASSSLRDRGAGANVLTF.

There are a few counts of this clonotype. This rearrangement joins TRBV12-3 or TRBV12-4 to TRBJ1-6, with TRBD1 matching 9 bases. This CDR3 comprises 15 residues. J gave up 9 bases and V 6 bases, and 9 bases lay outside the gene matches. CDR3 amino acids: CASSLQGARSSPLHF. The CDR3 nucleotides read TGTGCCAGCAGCCTACAGGGGGCGCGTAGTTCACCCCTCCACTTT.

The chain combines TRBV20-1 with TRBJ2-7; D may be TRBD2 (6 bases). Germline assignment: CDR1 DFQATT and CDR2 SNEGSKA (reference sequence). Trimming stripped 1 base from V and 2 bases from J, with 15 bases between. The CDR3 loop spans 15 amino acids. The CDR3: CSARVPTSRTYEQYF. The CDR3 region has the DNA TGCAGTGCTAGAGTACCTACTAGCAGAACCTACGAGCAGTACTTC.

This clonotype has just a few counts. This chain connects TRBV28 to TRBJ2-7; possibly TRBD1 or TRBD2 for D (5 bases each). CDR1 and CDR2 (germline): MDHEN, SYDVKM. Trimming left V 3 bases short and J 2 bases short, with 14 bases between. The CDR3 loop spans 15 amino acids. CDR3 amino acids: CASSFYGGIPYEQYF. CDR3 bases: TGTGCCAGCAGTTTCTATGGGGGTATCCCCTACGAGCAGTACTTC.

This clonotype was recorded at least ten times. The chain employs TRBV7-2 and TRBJ2-3; D tentatively reads TRBD1 or TRBD2 (5 bases each). CDR3 size: 15 residues. The V end lost 5 bases, the J end lost 6 bases, and 18 bases lay between the germline ends. Germline V lookup: CDR1 SGHTA, CDR2 FQGNSA. The CDR3 DNA reads as TGTGCCAGCAGCGTGGGACGTAGGTTTGGGGATACGCAGTATTTT. Amino acid sequence: CASSVGRRFGDTQYF.

This clonotype has just a few counts. This chain joins TRBV6-5 and TRBJ2-7; no firm D call. There are 15 residues in the CDR3. V was pared by 0 bases and J by 0 bases, with 9 bases between. The germline V gene encodes CDR1 MNHEY and CDR2 SVGAGI. CDR3 nucleotide sequence: TGTGCCAGCAGTTACTCTACGGCCAGCTCCTACGAGCAGTACTTC. Its protein product is CASSYSTASSYEQYF.

This clonotype came up once. This chain uses TRBV11-2 with TRBJ1-5, with TRBD1 matching over 10 bases. This CDR3 contains 17 residues. The V segment lost 5 bases and the J segment 4 bases; nucleotides outside the gene matches: 11. The germline V gene encodes CDR1 SGHAT and CDR2 FQNNGV. CDR3 protein: CASSDGTGDLSNQPQHF. The DNA of the CDR3 is TGTGCCAGCAGCGACGGGACAGGGGATCTTAGTAATCAGCCCCAGCATTTT.

Concerning this clonotype: Its ends do not fully match the called genes, so a read error is possible. The CDR3, as DNA: TGTGCCAGCAGCGCGGGACAGGGGATCGACGGTCAGCCCCAGCTTTTT. It translates to CASSAGQGIDGQPQLF. The rearrangement joins TRBV28 to TRBJ1-5; 10 bases fit TRBD1. Per the germline V gene, CDR1 is MDHEN and CDR2 is SYDVKM. The length of the CDR3 is 16 residues.

This clonotype was counted between two and nine times. The chain employs TRBV19 and TRBJ2-7, with TRBD2 identical over 11 bases. The CDR3 length is 16 residues. After removal of 3 bases from V and 0 bases from J, the junction contained 4 bases not matched to a gene. The germline V gene encodes CDR1 LNHDA and CDR2 SQIVND (reference sequence). CDR3 nucleotide sequence: TGTGCCAGTAGTATGGCACTAGCGGGAGACTCCTACGAGCAGTACTTC. Translated: CASSMALAGDSYEQYF.

This clonotype was observed a handful of times. The rearrangement uses TRBV6-1 and TRBJ1-1, with unresolved D. The V and J ends lost 4 bases and 3 bases respectively, with 12 bases between them. This CDR3 spans 14 amino acids. Germline CDR1 is MNHNS and CDR2 is SASEGT. In DNA, the CDR3 is TGTGCCAGCAGTGGGGCTACTAGATACACTGAAGCTTTCTTT. This codes for CASSGATRYTEAFF.

Notes on this clonotype: A much more abundant neighbour one base away suggests this may be a read error. V is TRBV7-2 and J is TRBJ2-7, with D unclear. Germline V lookup: CDR1 SGHTA, CDR2 FQGNSA. The V gene lost 1 base and the J gene lost 3 bases, with 10 bases spanning the gap. This CDR3 is built from 14 residues. The CDR3 reads CASSLVGNVYEQYF. The CDR3 region has the DNA TGTGCCAGCAGCTTAGTGGGCAACGTCTACGAGCAGTACTTC.

V and J are TRBV5-1 and TRBJ2-7; TRBD1 agrees at 7 bases. With 6 bases clipped from V and 3 bases from J, the junction kept 15 bases outside the gene matches. CDR1 is SGHRS and CDR2 is YFSETQ in the germline V gene. The CDR3 extends over 16 amino acids. The CDR3 loop reads CASNSTRPGQNYEQYF. In DNA, the CDR3 is TGCGCCAGCAACTCAACCCGCCCGGGACAGAACTACGAGCAGTACTTC.

This chain uses TRBV28 with TRBJ1-2; D might be TRBD1 (6 bases). CDR1 is MDHEN and CDR2 is SYDVKM in the germline V gene. The CDR3 loop spans 15 amino acids. The ends were cut back, 2 bases at V and 4 bases at J, with 14 bases in the middle. The chain's CDR3 is CASSLPQGQFYGYTF. In DNA form, the CDR3 reads TGTGCCAGCAGTTTACCCCAAGGACAGTTCTATGGCTACACCTTC.

This rearrangement joins TRBV7-3 to TRBJ2-3, with 13 bases fitting TRBD2. Germline V gives CDR1 SGHTA, CDR2 FQGTGA. The CDR3 loop spans 15 amino acids. V lost 4 bases to trimming and J lost 4 bases; unmatched junction nucleotides: 2. The CDR3 DNA is TGTGCCAGCAGCTCAACTAGCGGGGGGGCAGATACGCAGTATTTT. It is translated as CASSSTSGGADTQYF. Full variable domain (remainder filled in from reference TRBV7-3 and TRBJ2-3): GAGVSQTPSNKVTEKGKYVELRCDPISGHTALYWYRQSLGQGPEFLIYFQGTGAADDSGLPNDRFFAVRPEGSVSTLKIQRTERGDSAVYLCASSSTSGGADTQYFGPGTRLTVL.

The V gene is TRBV19, the J gene TRBJ2-4, with 15 nucleotides matching TRBD2. V was pared by 4 bases and J by 0 bases, with 7 bases of the junction left unmatched. CDR1 LNHDA and CDR2 SQIVND come from the germline V gene (reference sequence). This CDR3 comprises 19 residues. The CDR3 spells CASSKRTSGRAEAKNIQYF. CDR3 nucleotides: TGTGCCAGTAGTAAGAGGACTAGCGGGAGGGCGGAAGCCAAAAACATTCAGTACTTC.

The chain recombines TRBV5-4 with TRBJ2-1; D is uncertain. Germline assignment: CDR1 SGHNT and CDR2 YYREEE (reference sequence). With 2 bases removed from V and 6 bases from J, the gap between germline ends came to 6 bases. There are 12 residues in the CDR3. CDR3 residues: CASSFQLNEQFF. The CDR3 DNA reads as TGTGCCAGCAGCTTTCAGCTCAATGAGCAGTTCTTC.

The chain carries TRBV9 and TRBJ2-4, with D perhaps matching TRBD1 (5 bases). Germline values: CDR1 SGDLS, CDR2 YYNGEE. V was pared by 0 bases and J by 5 bases, with 9 bases between. There are 14 residues in the CDR3. The CDR3 is CASSVDLTENIQYF. Written as DNA, the CDR3 is TGTGCCAGCAGCGTAGATTTGACAGAAAACATTCAGTACTTC.

There are many counts of this clonotype. V is TRBV12-3 or TRBV12-4 and J is TRBJ1-6; weak D call: TRBD1 (5 bases). The CDR3 spans 13 residues. V was clipped by 3 bases and J by 9 bases, with 9 bases between them. The CDR3 sequence: CASSFREGSPLHF. The CDR3 DNA reads TGTGCCAGCAGTTTCAGGGAGGGTTCACCCCTCCACTTT.